This T cell receptor (beta chain) is from a study of PD-1 blockade in classical Hodgkin lymphoma. At the level of the study: Intravenous infusions of nivolumab 3 mg/kg reached patients every 2 weeks.

The V gene lost 11 bases and the J gene lost 3 bases, with 10 bases spanning the gap. CDR3 length: 12 amino acids. The germline V gene has CDR1 MNHEY and CDR2 SVGAGI. As to this clone: Its antigen is still unknown.

Only in-frame clones appear in the TCRdb table, and some are missing; sequencing was by immunoSEQ multiplex PCR. The sample contains 10,000 to 15,000 clones, under 85% of which appear only once. Each patient experienced a relapse that followed autologous stem cell transplantation, and brentuximab vedotin exposure varied. Negative selection with magnets was how CD8+ T cells were isolated from the thawed PBMCs. Study conclusions and caveats: Healthy donors reportedly exceeded newly diagnosed patients in baseline TCR diversity.

The chain employs TRBV6-5 and TRBJ2-2; possibly TRBD2 for D (6 bases). The sample here was CD8+ T cells from blood, taken at baseline. The clonotype comes from a human donor with classical Hodgkin lymphoma. The CDR3 coding sequence is TGTGCCGCGGTAGCGGACACCGGGGAGCTGTTTTTT. This encodes CAAVADTGELFF.